This T cell receptor beta chain originates from a study of cytomegalovirus exposure and HLA in healthy donors. The PCR had 60 Vbeta and 13 Jbeta primers. The assay was immunoSEQ multiplex PCR, and TCRdb's table has in-frame clones only and misses some. The record lists 190,000 or so clones, of which the ten most abundant hold roughly 0.74%. Points on this clone: The antigen is not known.

Broader study findings: Later, TCR association rates were found to vary by HLA locus, highest for DRB1 and lowest for HLA-C. Beyond CMV serostatus, there was no information to go on about immune exposure. In a later analysis, productive TCRs from donors in an Asian-associated ancestry cluster reportedly carried fewer N-insertions than the cohort mean.

V lost 2 bases, J lost 6 bases, and 10 bases lay in between. This CDR3 has 12 residues. The germline V gene encodes CDR1 GTSNPN and CDR2 SVGIG (reference sequence). The sample comprised PBMCs. The sequence was obtained from a boy aged 10-17 years in good health and CMV-seronegative. V and J are TRBV30 and TRBJ1-2; no firm D call. CDR3 sequence: CAWSLGRDGYTF. CDR3 nucleotide sequence: TGTGCCTGGAGTCTTGGGAGGGATGGCTACACCTTC. Full variable domain (rest looked up from reference TRBV30 and TRBJ1-2): SQTIHQWPATLVQPVGSPLSLECTVEGTSNPNLYWYRQAAGRGLQLLFYSVGIGQISSEVPQNLSASRPQDRQFILSSKKLLLSDSGFYLCAWSLGRDGYTFGSGTRLTVV.